This T cell receptor beta chain stems from a study of vaccination effects on CD4 cells after COVID-19. Viral peptide pool expansion of antigen-specific CD4+ T cells preceded sequencing in the ViraFEST assay. Culture lasted approximately 10 days before CD4+ T cell isolation. According to the study, vaccine recipients showed no prior SARS-CoV-2 infection and negative nucleocapsid antibodies. Findings and caveats of the study: Within healthy vaccinees, only 1 of 255 vaccine-induced clones displayed cross-reactivity with common cold coronaviruses. Both infection-induced and vaccine-induced clones contracted markedly at late post-vaccination timepoints.

Only in-frame clones appear in the TCRdb table, and some are missing; sequencing was by immunoSEQ multiplex PCR. In the table there are around 79,000 clones, around 76% of which are singletons. This clone was observed once. Its antigen is currently unknown. V lost 0 bases and J lost 4, with 7 bases in between. This CDR3 contains 13 residues. Germline V lookup: CDR1 SGDLS, CDR2 YYNGEE. The chain uses TRBV9 and TRBJ2-5; D not certain. Material: CD4+ T cells from PBMCs cultured with HCoV-229E spike peptides, obtained before COVID-19 vaccination. This TCR came from a human donor who received a COVID-19 vaccine. The CDR3 DNA follows: TGTGCCAGCAGCGTAGGGTTGACAGAGACCCAGTACTTC. Translating gives CASSVGLTETQYF.